This T cell receptor beta chain emerged from a study of technical replicates of blood from a few donors (dated by TCRdb to the late 2010s). Library creation used the immunoSEQ multiplex PCR assay. TCRdb took this table from immuneACCESS and kept in-frame rearrangements with V and J called. Such tables lack part of the clones; where checked against another copy, unresolved V genes explain under half of the gap, and the rest is unexplained. This sample holds around 68,000 clones; around 97% were observed only once. Of the sample, 0.25% to 0.3% is held by the ten largest clones. A word on this clone: Which antigen it targets is not known. Base qualities are not recorded, but no much larger clone differs from it by a single base.

For CDR1 and CDR2, the germline V gene (reference sequence) lists PRHDT and FYEKMQ. Trimming takes 5 bases from V and 0 bases from J, and the germline ends sit 13 bases apart. CDR3 length: 15 amino acids, cysteine to phenylalanine. CDR3 DNA is the only sequence kept; it has 45 bases, read in frame from the first base. The TCR comes from a human donor in good health. Source material: T cells isolated from PBMCs. The chain is encoded by TRBV13 joined to TRBJ1-1; the D gene remains uncertain. This receptor has the CDR3 CASSLPRDMNTEAFF. The sequenced DNA is TGTGCCAGCAGCCTCCCGCGGGATATGAACACTGAAGCTTTCTTT.